Listed below are T cell receptor beta chains from one sample, sequenced in a study of blood T cells in healthy people across ages. TCRdb reprocessed the 5' RACE reads via MiXCR and lists one record per CDR3 protein. The sample lists around 990,000 distinct CDR3 sequences; 20% to 25% were seen once. The sample was also linked to a second study, of T cells of mothers and their children.

Sequencing used blood. All receptors come from a girl aged 2 to 9 in good health. Each CDR3 is given with its conserved first and last residue. D genes are given only for firm matches. The size entry is marked missing in some rows and otherwise reads once, few, many or a size class.

TRBV20-1	TRBD1	.	TRBJ2-5	CSATQQGIAETQYF	TGCAGTGCTACTCAACAGGGGATAGCGGAGACCCAGTACTTC
TRBV3-1	.	.	TRBJ2-2	CASSQDLPAGELFF	TGTGCCAGCAGCCAAGACTTACCCGCGGGGGAGCTGTTTTTT
TRBV2	TRBD1	.	TRBJ2-3	CASSAEDRVGTDTQYF	TGTGCCAGCAGCGCCGAAGACAGGGTTGGCACAGATACGCAGTATTTT
TRBV27	.	.	TRBJ2-3	CASSFSLLPPDTQYF	TGTGCCAGCAGTTTCTCTCTTCTTCCCCCAGATACGCAGTATTTT
TRBV7-3	TRBD1	few	TRBJ2-7	CASSLRDSLGPNYEQYF	TGTGCCAGCAGCTTGAGGGACAGCCTGGGTCCAAACTACGAGCAGTACTTC
TRBV7-9	.	.	TRBJ1-1	CASSWPPRNTEAFF	TGTGCCAGCAGCTGGCCCCCCCGGAACACTGAAGCTTTCTTT
TRBV14	.	.	TRBJ2-1	CASSRRDYEQFF	TGTGCCAGCAGCCGGAGGGATTATGAGCAGTTCTTC
TRBV7-2	.	.	TRBJ2-5	CASSLGPDKTQYF	TGTGCCAGCAGCTTAGGTCCAGACAAGACCCAGTACTTC
TRBV7-3	.	few	TRBJ2-1	CASSSRAFGEQFF	TGTGCCAGCAGCTCCCGGGCTTTTGGAGAGCAGTTCTTC
TRBV6-5	.	.	TRBJ1-2	CASSYTPGGGYTF	TGTGCCAGCAGTTACACGCCAGGCGGCGGCTACACCTTC
TRBV29-1	.	few	TRBJ2-2	CSVGQMGAGELFF	TGCAGCGTTGGTCAGATGGGTGCCGGGGAGCTGTTTTTT
TRBV29-1	.	.	TRBJ1-2	CSAPQGDDGYTF	TGCAGCGCCCCGCAGGGAGACGATGGCTACACCTTC
TRBV6-1	.	.	TRBJ1-2	CASTDGKGKTYYGYTF	TGTGCCAGCACCGATGGCAAAGGGAAAACCTACTATGGCTACACCTTC
TRBV13	.	few	TRBJ2-3	CASGLRRGVGDTQYF	TGTGCCAGCGGCCTTCGGAGGGGGGTAGGAGATACGCAGTATTTT
TRBV18	.	.	TRBJ2-7	CASSSGDGTTCEQYF	TGTGCCAGCTCATCCGGAGACGGTACAACCTGCGAGCAGTACTTC